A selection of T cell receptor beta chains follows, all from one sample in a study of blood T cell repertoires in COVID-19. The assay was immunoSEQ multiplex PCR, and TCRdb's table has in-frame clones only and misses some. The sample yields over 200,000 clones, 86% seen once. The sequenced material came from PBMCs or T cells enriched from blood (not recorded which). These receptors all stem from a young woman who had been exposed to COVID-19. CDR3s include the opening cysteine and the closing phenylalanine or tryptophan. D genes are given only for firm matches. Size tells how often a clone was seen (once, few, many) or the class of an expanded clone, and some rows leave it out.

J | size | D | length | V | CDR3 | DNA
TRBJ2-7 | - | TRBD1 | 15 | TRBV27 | CASSPDRERAYEQYF | TGTGCCAGCAGCCCAGACAGGGAGAGGGCCTACGAGCAGTACTTC
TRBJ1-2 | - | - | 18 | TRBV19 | CASSIRFMGAILAYGYTF | TGTGCCAGTAGTATTCGTTTTATGGGGGCGATCCTGGCCTATGGCTACACCTTC
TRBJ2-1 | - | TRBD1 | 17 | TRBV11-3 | CASSSRGQGPAYNEQFF | TGTGCCAGCAGCTCTAGAGGACAGGGGCCAGCCTACAATGAGCAGTTCTTC
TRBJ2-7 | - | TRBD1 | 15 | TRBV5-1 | CASSVGQGAKDEQYF | TGCGCCAGCAGCGTGGGACAGGGGGCGAAGGACGAGCAGTACTTC
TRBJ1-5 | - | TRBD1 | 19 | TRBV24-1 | CATSESPGGRMGSNQPQHF | TGTGCCACCAGTGAGTCCCCAGGGGGCCGGATGGGAAGCAATCAGCCCCAGCATTTT
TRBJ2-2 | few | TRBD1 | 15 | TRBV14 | CASRRTGLTTGELFF | TGTGCCAGCAGACGGACAGGCCTGACCACCGGGGAGCTGTTTTTT
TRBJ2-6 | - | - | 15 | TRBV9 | CASSVGSSGANVLTF | TGTGCCAGCAGCGTAGGGAGCTCTGGGGCCAACGTCCTGACTTTC
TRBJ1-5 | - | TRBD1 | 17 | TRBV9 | CASSPGQGLGSNQPQHF | TGTGCCAGCAGCCCGGGACAGGGACTGGGTAGCAATCAGCCCCAGCATTTT
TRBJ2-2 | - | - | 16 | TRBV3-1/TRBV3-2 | CASSQDQPGFTGELFF | TGTGCCAGCAGCCAAGATCAACCGGGTTTCACCGGGGAGCTGTTTTTT
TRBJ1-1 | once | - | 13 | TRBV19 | CASSMSRGTEAFF | TGTGCCAGTAGTATGAGCCGAGGTACTGAAGCTTTCTTT
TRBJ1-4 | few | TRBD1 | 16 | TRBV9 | CASSVGATGSGEKLFF | TGTGCCAGCAGCGTAGGGGCGACAGGGTCGGGCGAAAAACTGTTTTTT
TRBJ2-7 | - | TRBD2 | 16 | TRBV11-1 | CASSRSGGLSSYEQYF | TGTGCCAGCAGCCGTAGCGGGGGCCTAAGCTCCTACGAGCAGTACTTC
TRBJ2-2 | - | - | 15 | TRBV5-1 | CASSVVQGNTGELFF | TGCGCCAGCAGCGTGGTGCAGGGGAACACCGGGGAGCTGTTTTTT
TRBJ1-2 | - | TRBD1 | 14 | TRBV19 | CASSIGDRDYGYTF | TGTGCCAGTAGTATAGGGGACAGGGACTATGGCTACACCTTC
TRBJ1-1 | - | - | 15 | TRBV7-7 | CASSPPGAMNTEAFF | TGTGCCAGCAGCCCCCCTGGGGCTATGAACACTGAAGCTTTCTTT